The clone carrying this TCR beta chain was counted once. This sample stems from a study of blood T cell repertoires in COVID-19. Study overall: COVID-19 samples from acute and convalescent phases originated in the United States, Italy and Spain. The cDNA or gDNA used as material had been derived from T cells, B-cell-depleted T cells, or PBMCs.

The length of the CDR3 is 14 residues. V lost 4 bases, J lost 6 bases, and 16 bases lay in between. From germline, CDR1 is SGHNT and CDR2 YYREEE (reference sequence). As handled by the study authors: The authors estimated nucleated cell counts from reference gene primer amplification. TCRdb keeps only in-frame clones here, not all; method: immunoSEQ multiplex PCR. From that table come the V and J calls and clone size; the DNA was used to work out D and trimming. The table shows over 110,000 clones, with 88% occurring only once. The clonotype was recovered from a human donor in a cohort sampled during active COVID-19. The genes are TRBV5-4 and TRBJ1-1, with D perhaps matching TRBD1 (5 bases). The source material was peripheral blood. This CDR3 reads CASSLSFGGSEAFF. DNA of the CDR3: TGTGCCAGCAGCCTCTCCTTCGGGGGGTCTGAAGCTTTCTTT. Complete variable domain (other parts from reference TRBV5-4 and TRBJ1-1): ETGVTQSPTHLIKTRGQQVTLRCSSQSGHNTVSWYQQALGQGPQFIFQYYREEENGRGNFPPRFSGLQFPNYSSELNVNALELDDSALYLCASSLSFGGSEAFFGQGTRLTVV.